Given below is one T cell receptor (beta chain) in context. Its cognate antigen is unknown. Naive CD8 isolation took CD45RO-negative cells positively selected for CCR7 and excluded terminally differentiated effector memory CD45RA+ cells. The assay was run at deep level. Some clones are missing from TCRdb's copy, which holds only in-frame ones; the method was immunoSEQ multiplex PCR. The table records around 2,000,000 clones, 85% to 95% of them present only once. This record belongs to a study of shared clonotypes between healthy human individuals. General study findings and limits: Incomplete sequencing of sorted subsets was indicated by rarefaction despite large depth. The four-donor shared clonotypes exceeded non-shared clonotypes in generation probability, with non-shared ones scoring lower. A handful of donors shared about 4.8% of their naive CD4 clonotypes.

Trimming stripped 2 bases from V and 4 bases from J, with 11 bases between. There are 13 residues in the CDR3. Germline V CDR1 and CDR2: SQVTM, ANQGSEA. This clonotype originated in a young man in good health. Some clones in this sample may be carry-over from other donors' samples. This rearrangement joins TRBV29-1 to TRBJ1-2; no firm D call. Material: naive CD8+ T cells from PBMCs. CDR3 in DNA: TGCAGCGTTGAAACGGGCAGGAGCTATGGCTACACCTTC. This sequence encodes CSVETGRSYGYTF.